This T cell receptor beta chain is drawn from a study of breast tumors, draining lymph nodes, adjacent tissues. The CDR3 length equals 21 residues, ends included. Concerning this clonotype: Because the CDR3's place on the DNA is in doubt, the DNA is left out and the CDR3 is given as listed by TCRdb.

TCRdb itself ran the multiplex PCR reads through MiXCR, one entry per CDR3 protein. Of about 22,000 distinct CDR3 sequences listed, about 60% were seen once; the top ten hold approximately 14%. The V and J genes are TRBV12-3 or TRBV12-4 and TRBJ1-6; TRBD1, the table's D call, was not compared with the DNA. The sequencing input was breast tumor tissue. This clonotype was sampled from a female donor with breast cancer. Some clones in this sample may be carry-over from other donors' samples. This CDR3 is CASSLGTAPTSSTSGNSPLHF.